The rows below give T cell receptor beta chains drawn from one sample of a study of identical twins. TCRdb redid the calling of the 5' RACE reads with MiXCR, one entry per CDR3 protein. The repertoire holds some 270,000 distinct CDR3 sequences, with about 8.5% as singletons. Separately, the same data were catalogued under a study of yellow fever vaccine responses in identical twins.

What was sequenced was CD8+ T cells sorted from blood. The receptors were gathered from a woman aged 18-35 years in good health. Both conserved end residues are part of each CDR3. D genes are given only for firm matches. Where a row states a size, it is once, few, many or the class of an expanded clone; other rows omit it.

abundance	j_gene	d_gene	v_gene	CDR3nt	CDR3aa
.	TRBJ2-6	TRBD2	TRBV9	TGTGCCAGCAGCGTCCAGCGGGGGGGCCACGGGGCCAACGTCCTGACTTTC	CASSVQRGGHGANVLTF
.	TRBJ1-4	.	TRBV25-1	TGTGCCAGCAGGTCCGGGTATGAAAAACTGTTTTTT	CASRSGYEKLFF
few	TRBJ2-2	.	TRBV6-2/TRBV6-3	TGTGCCAGCACCGGGGAGCTGTTTTTT	CASTGELFF
.	TRBJ2-2	.	TRBV5-1	TGCGCCATCCCAGGGGATCGTACCGCGAACACCGGGGAGCTGTTTTTT	CAIPGDRTANTGELFF
many	TRBJ2-3	.	TRBV6-4	TGTGCCAGCAGTGACTCGAGGCAGGGGGGAGGCACAGATACGCAGTATTTT	CASSDSRQGGGTDTQYF
few	TRBJ2-1	TRBD1	TRBV11-2	TGTGCCAGCTCAGGACAGGGGTACAATGAGCAGTTCTTC	CASSGQGYNEQFF
few	TRBJ2-7	TRBD1	TRBV15	TGTGCCACCAGCGGAGGACAGGATCCCTACGAGCAGTACTTC	CATSGGQDPYEQYF
.	TRBJ2-3	TRBD2	TRBV6-5	TGTGCCAGCAGTTACTACTTGAGTGACGCGGGAGGGAACACAGATACGCAGTATTTT	CASSYYLSDAGGNTDTQYF
few	TRBJ2-7	TRBD1	TRBV11-2	TGTGCCAGCAGCTTAGGTGCCCCGGGACAGGGACCCCCCCTGAACTACGAGCAGTACTTC	CASSLGAPGQGPPLNYEQYF
.	TRBJ2-3	.	TRBV7-9	TGTGCCAGCAGCCCTCCGGGACCGGGCACAGATACGCAGTATTTT	CASSPPGPGTDTQYF
few	TRBJ2-3	.	TRBV21-1	TGTGCCAGCAGCAAAGTGTGTAACAACACAGATACGCAGTATTTT	CASSKVCNNTDTQYF
.	TRBJ2-7	.	TRBV27	.	CASSSLSWEQYF
.	TRBJ2-7	.	TRBV7-8	TGTGCCAGCAGCTCTACGGACAAATCCTACGAGCAGTACTTC	CASSSTDKSYEQYF
many	TRBJ2-1	.	TRBV15	TGTGCCACCAGCGAACTAGAGTTTCACAATGAGCAGTTCTTC	CATSELEFHNEQFF
many	TRBJ2-3	TRBD2	TRBV4-1	TGCGCCAGCAGCCAAGTGGTGACTAGCGGGGACACAGATACGCAGTATTTT	CASSQVVTSGDTDTQYF
few	TRBJ2-2	TRBD1	TRBV11-2	TGTGCCAGCAGCAACGACCAACCGGGACAGGGGCCAACCGGGGAGCTGTTTTTT	CASSNDQPGQGPTGELFF
many	TRBJ2-7	.	TRBV29-1	TGCAGCGCAAGATCGGGACTGTCCTACGAGCAGTACTTC	CSARSGLSYEQYF
few	TRBJ1-2	.	TRBV28	TGTGCCAGCAGTTTCGACCTTTTCAACTATGGCTACACCTTC	CASSFDLFNYGYTF
few	TRBJ2-1	TRBD1	TRBV12-3/TRBV12-4	TGTGCCAGCAGTTTCGGCAGGGGGCCAGGAAATGAGCAGTTCTTC	CASSFGRGPGNEQFF
few	TRBJ1-2	.	TRBV6-5	TGTGCCAGCAGTTATCATCTTAACTATGGCTACACCTTC	CASSYHLNYGYTF
.	TRBJ2-7	TRBD2	TRBV6-5	TGTGCCAGCAGTTACTCGAAGGTACTAGCGGGAGCGTACGAGCAGTACTTC	CASSYSKVLAGAYEQYF
.	TRBJ2-1	TRBD1	TRBV5-4	TGTGCCAGCAGCGAAGGGACAGGGGGCAATGAGCAGTTCTTC	CASSEGTGGNEQFF
.	TRBJ1-4	.	TRBV19	TGTGCCAGTAGTATTGCGGGAGGCGACTCCGGACTGTTTTTT	CASSIAGGDSGLFF
few	TRBJ1-1	TRBD1	TRBV6-1	TGTGCCAGCAGGCCAGGGGGTCTGGCCACTGAAGCTTTCTTT	CASRPGGLATEAFF
.	TRBJ2-1	.	TRBV19	TGTGCCAGTAGTATAGCGGAGTGGAATGAGCAGTTCTTC	CASSIAEWNEQFF
many	TRBJ2-6	.	TRBV11-1	TGTGCCAGCAGCTCCATCGTCAGGGTGCCCTCTGGGGCCAACGTCCTGACTTTC	CASSSIVRVPSGANVLTF
many	TRBJ1-6	.	TRBV20-1	TGCAGTGCTAGAGATCTGGCAGGCGATAATTCACCCCTCCACTTT	CSARDLAGDNSPLHF
few	TRBJ2-3	TRBD2	TRBV7-2	TGTGCCAGCAGCTTAATAGCGGGGGGGGCAGATACGCAGTATTTT	CASSLIAGGADTQYF
many	TRBJ2-3	TRBD2	TRBV3-1	TGTGCCAGCAGCCAGGGGGGACTAGCGGGAGACGCAGATACGCAGTATTTT	CASSQGGLAGDADTQYF
many	TRBJ2-2	TRBD2	TRBV28	TGTGCCAGCAAGGTAGCGGGACTGAACACCGGGGAGCTGTTTTTT	CASKVAGLNTGELFF
.	TRBJ2-1	TRBD1	TRBV7-9	TGTGCCAGCAGCAACTCCTTGGGGGGACAGGGTTTCGATGAGCAGTTCTTC	CASSNSLGGQGFDEQFF
many	TRBJ2-7	.	TRBV7-9	TGTGCCAGCAGCAATAGTCAGGATTACGAGCAGTACTTC	CASSNSQDYEQYF
few	TRBJ1-2	.	TRBV29-1	TGCAGCGTCGCAGACAGCTATGGCTACACCTTC	CSVADSYGYTF
many	TRBJ1-1	TRBD1	TRBV7-2	TGTGCCAGCCGCTCGGCAGGGGGCTACACTGAAGCTTTCTTT	CASRSAGGYTEAFF
many	TRBJ2-4	.	TRBV6-5	TGTGCCAGCAGTTACTCCCAGGGAGGCAAAAACATTCAGTACTTC	CASSYSQGGKNIQYF
many	TRBJ1-1	.	TRBV5-1	TGCGCCAGCAGCTTGGACATCTACACTGAAGCTTTCTTT	CASSLDIYTEAFF
many	TRBJ2-3	TRBD2	TRBV24-1	TGTGCCACCAGTGAGGAGCGGGGTCCTGCCACAGATACGCAGTATTTT	CATSEERGPATDTQYF
many	TRBJ2-4	.	TRBV4-3	TGCGCCAGCAGCCAAGGAGTCGTGGGGGTGGTAAACATTCAGTACTTC	CASSQGVVGVVNIQYF
.	TRBJ2-2	.	TRBV15	TGTGCCACCAGCAGCAAAGTGGAGGGACTTCATAACACCGGGGAGCTGTTTTTT	CATSSKVEGLHNTGELFF
few	TRBJ2-1	.	TRBV4-2	TGTGCCAGCAGCCAGGCGCAGATGGGGGGTGAGCAGTTCTTC	CASSQAQMGGEQFF
few	TRBJ1-2	TRBD1	TRBV4-2	TGTGCCAGCAGCCAAGATCAAGAGTCCGGGACAGTATACTTC	CASSQDQESGTVYF
few	TRBJ2-5	TRBD2	TRBV6-2/TRBV6-3	TGTGCCAGCAGTGATATAGCGGGAGGGGACCAAGAGACCCAGTACTTC	CASSDIAGGDQETQYF
.	TRBJ2-2	.	TRBV9	TGTGCCAGCAGGGCAGGTAGCGGGGAGCTGTTTTTT	CASRAGSGELFF
many	TRBJ2-7	.	TRBV28	TGTGCCAGCAGTTTTAGGGCAGACTCCTACGAGCAGTACTTC	CASSFRADSYEQYF
.	TRBJ2-2	.	TRBV3-1	TGTGCCAGCAACCCAAGGAAGTCGGGCGCCGGGGAGCTGTTTTTT	CASNPRKSGAGELFF
few	TRBJ2-2	TRBD1	TRBV5-4	TGTGCCAGCAGCTTGGGTCGGGACAGGGACACCGGGGAGCTGTTTTTT	CASSLGRDRDTGELFF
few	TRBJ2-7	TRBD2	TRBV29-1	TGCAGCGTTGAGATAGCGGGAGACTACGAGCAGTACTTC	CSVEIAGDYEQYF